The next 2 T cell receptor beta chains were all read from a single sample in a study of blood T cell repertoires in COVID-19. Assay: immunoSEQ multiplex PCR; the TCRdb copy retains only in-frame clones and omits some. The table records hundreds of thousands of clones, about nine tenths of them present only once. The material sequenced was PBMCs or T cells enriched from blood (not recorded which). Source of these receptors: a man aged 18-30 years who had recovered from COVID-19.

The J gene is TRBJ1-6, the V gene TRBV28; 7 bases are a match to TRBD1. CDR1 and CDR2 (germline): MDHEN, SYDVKM. The CDR3 is 19 residues long. V shed 5 bases, J shed 0 bases, and the junction held 13 bases outside the gene matches. The CDR3 DNA reads TGTGCCAGCAGTCCCCGGGACAGTGCAAAGAGCTCCTATAATTCACCCCTCCACTTT. It yields the protein CASSPRDSAKSSYNSPLHF.

The CDR3 spells CASTGVGTEAFF. Written as DNA, the CDR3 is TGTGCCAGCACAGGGGTGGGCACTGAAGCTTTCTTT. The chain links TRBV27 to TRBJ1-1; tentative D call: TRBD1 (6 bases). From germline, CDR1 is MNHEY and CDR2 SMNVEV (reference sequence). Trimming removed 7 bases at V and 4 bases at J, with 10 bases between. CDR3 length: 12 residues.